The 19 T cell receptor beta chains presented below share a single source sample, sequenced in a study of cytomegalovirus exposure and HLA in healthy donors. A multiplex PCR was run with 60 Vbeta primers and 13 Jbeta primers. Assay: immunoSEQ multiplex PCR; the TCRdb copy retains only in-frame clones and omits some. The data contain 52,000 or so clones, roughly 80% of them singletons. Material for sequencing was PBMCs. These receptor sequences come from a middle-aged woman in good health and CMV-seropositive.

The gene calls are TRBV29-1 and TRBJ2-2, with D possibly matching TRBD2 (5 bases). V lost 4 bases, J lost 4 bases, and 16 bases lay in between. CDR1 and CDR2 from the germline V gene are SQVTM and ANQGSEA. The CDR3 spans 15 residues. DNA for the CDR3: TGCAGCGTTGTTGGGTCAACCCGGGGCACCGGGGAGCTGTTTTTT. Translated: CSVVGSTRGTGELFF.

The CDR3 here is CASKGSSYEQYF. CDR3 DNA sequence: TGTGCCAGCAAAGGGAGCTCCTACGAGCAGTACTTC. This chain uses TRBV27 with TRBJ2-5; tentative D call: TRBD2 (5 bases). The J call may be incorrect, as the DNA end agrees better with TRBJ2-7. The CDR3 has 12 residues. Looked up from germline, CDR1 is MNHEY and CDR2 is SMNVEV (reference sequence).

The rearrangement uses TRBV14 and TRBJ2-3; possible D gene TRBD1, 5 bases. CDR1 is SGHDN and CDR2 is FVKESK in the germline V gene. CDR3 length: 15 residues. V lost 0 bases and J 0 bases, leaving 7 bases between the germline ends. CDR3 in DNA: TGTGCCAGCAGCCAAGAATGGACAAGCACAGATACGCAGTATTTT. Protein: CASSQEWTSTDTQYF.

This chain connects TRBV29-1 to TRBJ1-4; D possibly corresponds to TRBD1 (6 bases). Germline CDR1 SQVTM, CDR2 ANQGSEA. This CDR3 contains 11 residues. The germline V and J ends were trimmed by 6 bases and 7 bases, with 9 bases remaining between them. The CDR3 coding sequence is TGCAGCGTGGGGGACATTGAAAAACTGTTTTTT. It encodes CSVGDIEKLFF.

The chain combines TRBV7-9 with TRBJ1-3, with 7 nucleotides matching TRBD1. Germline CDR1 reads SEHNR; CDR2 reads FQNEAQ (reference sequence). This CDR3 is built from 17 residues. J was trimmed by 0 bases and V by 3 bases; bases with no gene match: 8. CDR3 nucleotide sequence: TGTGCCAGCAGCTTCCTCCGACAGGGAAACTCTGGAAACACCATATATTTT. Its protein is CASSFLRQGNSGNTIYF.

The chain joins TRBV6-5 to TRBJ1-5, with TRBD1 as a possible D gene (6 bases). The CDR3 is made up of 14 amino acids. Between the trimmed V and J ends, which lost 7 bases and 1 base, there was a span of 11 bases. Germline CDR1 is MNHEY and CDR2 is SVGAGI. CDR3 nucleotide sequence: TGTGCCAGCAAGGGGACACAAAGCAATCAGCCCCAGCATTTT. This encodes CASKGTQSNQPQHF.

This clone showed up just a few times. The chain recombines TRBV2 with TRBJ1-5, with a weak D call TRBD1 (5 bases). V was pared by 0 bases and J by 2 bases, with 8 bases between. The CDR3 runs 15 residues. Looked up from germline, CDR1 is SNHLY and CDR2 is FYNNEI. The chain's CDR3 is CASSEAGTGNQPQHF. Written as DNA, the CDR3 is TGTGCCAGCAGTGAAGCGGGGACTGGCAATCAGCCCCAGCATTTT. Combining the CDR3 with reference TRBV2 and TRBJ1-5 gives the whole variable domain EPEVTQTPSHQVTQMGQEVILRCVPISNHLYFYWYRQILGQKVEFLVSFYNNEISEKSEIFDDQFSVERPDGSNFTLKIRSTKLEDSAMYFCASSEAGTGNQPQHFGDGTRLSIL.

CDR3 in amino acids: CASSGTGRYGYTF. Written as DNA, the CDR3 is TGTGCCAGTAGTGGGACAGGGAGGTATGGCTACACCTTC. This chain joins TRBV19 and TRBJ1-2, with 9 bases fitting TRBD1. V shed 5 bases, J shed 5 bases, and the junction held 3 bases outside the gene matches. The germline gives CDR1 LNHDA, CDR2 SQIVND (reference sequence). The CDR3 extends over 13 amino acids.

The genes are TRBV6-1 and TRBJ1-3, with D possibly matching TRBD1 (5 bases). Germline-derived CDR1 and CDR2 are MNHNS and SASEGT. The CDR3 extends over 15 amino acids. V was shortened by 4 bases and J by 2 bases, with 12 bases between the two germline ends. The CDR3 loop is CASSVGGGAGNTIYF. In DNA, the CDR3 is TGTGCCAGCAGTGTGGGGGGGGGAGCTGGAAACACCATATATTTT.

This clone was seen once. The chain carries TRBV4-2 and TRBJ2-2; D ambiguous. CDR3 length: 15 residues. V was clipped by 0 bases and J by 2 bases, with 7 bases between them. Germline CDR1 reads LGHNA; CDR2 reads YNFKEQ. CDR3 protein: CASSQDSLNTGELFF. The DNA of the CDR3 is TGTGCCAGCAGCCAAGATTCACTTAACACCGGGGAGCTGTTTTTT.

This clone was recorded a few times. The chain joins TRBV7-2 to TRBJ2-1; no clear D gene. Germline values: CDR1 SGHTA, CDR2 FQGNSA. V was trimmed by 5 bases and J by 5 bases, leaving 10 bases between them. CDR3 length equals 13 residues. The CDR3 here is CASSTGPNNEQFF. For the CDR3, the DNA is TGTGCCAGCAGCACCGGTCCCAACAATGAGCAGTTCTTC.

CDR3 sequence: CASSSDSHNQPQHF. Here the CDR3 DNA reads TGTGCCAGCAGCTCCGACAGTCACAATCAGCCCCAGCATTTT. The rearrangement uses TRBV6-4 and TRBJ1-5; possible D gene TRBD1, 5 bases. The V end lost 6 bases, the J end lost 3 bases, and 12 bases lay between the germline ends. CDR3 size: 14 residues. The germline V gene has CDR1 MRHNA and CDR2 SNTAGT.

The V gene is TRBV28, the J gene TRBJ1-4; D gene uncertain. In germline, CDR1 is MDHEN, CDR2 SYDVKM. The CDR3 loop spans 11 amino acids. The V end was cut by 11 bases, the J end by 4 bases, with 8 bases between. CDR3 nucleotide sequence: TGTGCCCGAGCGCTTAATGAAAAACTGTTTTTT. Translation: CARALNEKLFF.

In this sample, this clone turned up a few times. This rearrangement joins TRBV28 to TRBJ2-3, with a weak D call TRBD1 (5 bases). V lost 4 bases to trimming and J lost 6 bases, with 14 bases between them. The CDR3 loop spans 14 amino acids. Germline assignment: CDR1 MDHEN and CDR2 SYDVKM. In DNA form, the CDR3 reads TGTGCCAGCAGTTCGTACGCCAGGGCCGATACGCAGTATTTT. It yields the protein CASSSYARADTQYF.

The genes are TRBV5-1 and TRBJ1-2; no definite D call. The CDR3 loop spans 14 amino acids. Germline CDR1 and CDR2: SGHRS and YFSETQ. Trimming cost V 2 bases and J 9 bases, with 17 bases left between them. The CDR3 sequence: CASSFPSEGDSYTF. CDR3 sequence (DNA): TGCGCCAGCAGCTTCCCTTCGGAGGGAGATAGCTACACCTTC.

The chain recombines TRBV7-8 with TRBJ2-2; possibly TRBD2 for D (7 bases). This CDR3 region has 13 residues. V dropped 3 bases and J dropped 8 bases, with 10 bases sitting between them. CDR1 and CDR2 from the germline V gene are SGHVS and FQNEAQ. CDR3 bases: TGTGCCAGCAGCTTTGGGGGGGCAGGGGAGCTGTTTTTT. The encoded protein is CASSFGGAGELFF. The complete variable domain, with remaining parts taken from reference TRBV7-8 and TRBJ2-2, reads GAGVSQSPRYKVAKRGQDVALRCDPISGHVSLFWYQQALGQGPEFLTYFQNEAQLDKSGLPSDRFFAERPEGSVSTLKIQRTQQEDSAVYLCASSFGGAGELFFGEGSRLTVL.

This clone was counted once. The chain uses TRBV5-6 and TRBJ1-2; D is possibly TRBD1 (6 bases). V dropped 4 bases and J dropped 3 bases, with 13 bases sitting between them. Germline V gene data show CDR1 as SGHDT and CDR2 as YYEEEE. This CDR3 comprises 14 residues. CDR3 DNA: TGTGCCAGCAGCGCACAGGGCCCTCACTATGGCTACACCTTC. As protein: CASSAQGPHYGYTF.

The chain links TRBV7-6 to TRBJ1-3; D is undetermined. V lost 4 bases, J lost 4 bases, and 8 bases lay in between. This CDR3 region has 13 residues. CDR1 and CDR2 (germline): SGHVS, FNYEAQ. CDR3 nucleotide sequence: TGTGCCAGCAGCTCAATTCAGGGAAACACCATATATTTT. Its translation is CASSSIQGNTIYF.

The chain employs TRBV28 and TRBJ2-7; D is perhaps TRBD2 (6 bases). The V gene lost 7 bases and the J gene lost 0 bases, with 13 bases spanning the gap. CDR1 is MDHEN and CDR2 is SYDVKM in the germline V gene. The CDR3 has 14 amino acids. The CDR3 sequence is CASIPAGSSYEQYF. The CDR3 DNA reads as TGTGCCAGCATCCCCGCGGGAAGCTCCTACGAGCAGTACTTC.